The clone carrying this T cell receptor (beta chain) has a single count. The germline gives CDR1 SGHKS, CDR2 YYEKEE (reference sequence). V lost 0 bases and J lost 0; bases outside the gene matches: 4. CDR3 length equals 17 residues. In the source study's methods: Estimation of nucleated cell counts was performed using reference gene primer amplification. Produced via immunoSEQ multiplex PCR; TCRdb's table is partial and in-frame only. V and J calls and clone size are those listed in that table; D and trimming were worked out from the DNA. The table lists a few hundred thousand clones, approximately 88% of them singletons. The study recruited people aged roughly 18 to 89 years across about two dozen US areas. Membership in each cohort depended on participant-reported clinical history. The sample belongs to a study of blood T cell repertoires in COVID-19. The overall study: Donors in the United States, Italy and Spain gave samples during acute or convalescent COVID-19.

Sequenced material: PBMCs or T cells enriched from blood (not recorded which). The receptor comes from a middle-aged woman with acute COVID-19. This chain connects TRBV5-5 to TRBJ2-3; 10 bases align to TRBD2. The chain's CDR3 is CASSLVASGRSTDTQYF. The CDR3 DNA reads as TGTGCCAGCAGCTTGGTGGCTAGCGGGAGAAGCACAGATACGCAGTATTTT.